This passage covers 17 T cell receptor beta chains from one sample sequenced in a study of blood T cell repertoires in COVID-19. Sequenced by immunoSEQ multiplex PCR; TCRdb stores in-frame clones only, minus some. Seen here are 100,000 to 150,000 clones, almost 85% observed once, and the top ten hold under 15%. Source material: peripheral blood. The receptors derive from a woman between 25 and 40 years old who had recovered from COVID-19.

This rearrangement joins TRBV2 to TRBJ1-1, with D uncertain. The V gene lost 6 bases and the J gene lost 1 base, with 12 bases spanning the gap. The CDR3 is made up of 14 amino acids. The germline gives CDR1 SNHLY, CDR2 FYNNEI. This CDR3 reads CASRETISNTEAFF. CDR3 nucleotides: TGTGCCAGCAGAGAGACAATTTCGAACACTGAAGCTTTCTTT. The full variable domain, its missing parts supplied by reference TRBV2 and TRBJ1-1, is EPEVTQTPSHQVTQMGQEVILRCVPISNHLYFYWYRQILGQKVEFLVSFYNNEISEKSEIFDDQFSVERPDGSNFTLKIRSTKLEDSAMYFCASRETISNTEAFFGQGTRLTVV.

The chain couples TRBV7-6 to TRBJ2-1; TRBD2 agrees at 16 bases. The CDR3 runs 19 residues. Per the germline V gene, CDR1 is SGHVS and CDR2 is FNYEAQ. Unmatched junction bases numbered 5, after V lost 1 base and J lost 2 bases. DNA of the CDR3: TGTGCCAGCAGCTTAGTCTCGGGACTAGCGGGAGGGACCTACAATGAGCAGTTCTTC. Translation: CASSLVSGLAGGTYNEQFF.

The V call is TRBV7-3, the J call TRBJ1-1; no definite D call. CDR1 SGHTA and CDR2 FQGTGA come from the germline V gene. The CDR3 has 13 amino acids. V gave up 0 bases and J gave up 1 base, with 3 bases separating them. The CDR3 region is CASSLTRNTEAFF. CDR3 nucleotides: TGTGCCAGCAGCTTAACGAGGAACACTGAAGCTTTCTTT.

The chain is built from TRBV16 and TRBJ1-1, with D hard to call. This CDR3 is built from 14 residues. The germline V gene encodes CDR1 KGHSY and CDR2 FQNENV. V was cut by 3 bases and J by 5 bases, with 13 bases left in between. This CDR3 is CASSHGVARTEAFF. CDR3 coding DNA: TGTGCCAGCAGCCACGGGGTGGCAAGGACTGAAGCTTTCTTT.

The chain couples TRBV11-2 to TRBJ1-1, with D possibly matching TRBD1 (5 bases). The CDR3 runs to 16 residues. Germline CDR1 and CDR2: SGHAT and FQNNGV. Trimming removed 1 base from V and 4 bases from J, with 16 bases in between. CDR3 sequence: CASSLGGDPMGTEAFF. For the CDR3, the DNA is TGTGCCAGCAGCTTAGGCGGGGACCCCATGGGCACTGAAGCTTTCTTT.

This chain joins TRBV7-9 and TRBJ2-2; D is unresolved. Germline V gene sequence: CDR1 SEHNR, CDR2 FQNEAQ (reference sequence). Trimming removed 3 bases from V and 5 bases from J, with 4 bases in between. This CDR3 has 12 amino acids. The CDR3 nucleotides read TGTGCCAGCAGCTTTGAGACCGGGGAGCTGTTTTTT. Amino acid sequence: CASSFETGELFF.

This clone occurred once. The chain carries TRBV10-2 and TRBJ2-1; D remains ambiguous. The CDR3 is 13 amino acids. The germline V gene encodes CDR1 WSHSY and CDR2 SAAADI. Deletions cut 4 bases from V and 1 base from J, with 5 bases between. CDR3 DNA: TGCGCCAGCAGTGTCGAGTCCTACAATGAGCAGTTCTTC. The encoded protein is CASSVESYNEQFF.

V gene TRBV25-1 combines with J gene TRBJ1-3; the match to TRBD1 covers 7 bases. Germline CDR1 is MGHDK and CDR2 is SYGVNS. The CDR3 is 16 residues long. After removal of 5 bases from V and 0 bases from J, the junction contained 7 bases not matched to a gene. The CDR3 is CASSPPGQFSGNTIYF. The CDR3 nucleotides are TGTGCCAGCAGTCCCCCGGGACAGTTCTCTGGAAACACCATATATTTT.

The table lists this clone with a count of one. The chain is built from TRBV7-6 and TRBJ2-3; 10 bases line up with TRBD2. Looked up from germline, CDR1 is SGHVS and CDR2 is FNYEAQ. Trimming cost V 1 base and J 5 bases; bases outside gene matches: 12. This CDR3 contains 18 residues. CDR3: CASSLEASGGAGEDTQYF. The DNA for the CDR3 is TGTGCCAGCAGCTTAGAGGCCAGCGGGGGGGCCGGGGAAGATACGCAGTATTTT.

CDR3 region: CASSGGGVQRDTQYF. The CDR3 region has the DNA TGTGCCAGCAGCGGCGGGGGGGTCCAGAGAGATACGCAGTATTTT. The V and J genes are TRBV28 and TRBJ2-3; TRBD2 matches 9 bases. The germline gives CDR1 MDHEN, CDR2 SYDVKM. The CDR3 is made up of 15 amino acids. With V trimmed by 6 bases and J by 5 bases, 9 bases remained unmatched.

The CDR3 sequence is CATSDSRAGNEQFF. DNA for the CDR3: TGTGCCACCAGTGATTCTCGAGCGGGAAATGAGCAGTTCTTC. The J gene is TRBJ2-1, the V gene TRBV24-1; 7 nucleotides match TRBD2. V lost 2 bases, J lost 7 bases, and 4 bases stayed unmatched. This CDR3 has 14 amino acids. In germline, CDR1 is KGHDR, CDR2 SFDVKD.

The chain combines TRBV7-9 with TRBJ2-7; the match to TRBD2 covers 8 bases. J lost 3 bases, V lost 2 bases, and 3 bases had no gene match. CDR1 and CDR2 from the germline V gene are SEHNR and FQNEAQ (reference sequence). The CDR3 loop spans 14 amino acids. CDR3 sequence: CASSLTSGNYEQYF. The CDR3 region has the DNA TGTGCCAGCAGCTTAACTAGCGGCAACTACGAGCAGTACTTC. The whole variable domain, filled in from reference TRBV7-9 and TRBJ2-7, reads DTGVSQNPRHKITKRGQNVTFRCDPISEHNRLYWYRQTLGQGPEFLTYFQNEAQLEKSRLLSDRFSAERPKGSFSTLEIQRTEQGDSAMYLCASSLTSGNYEQYFGPGTRLTVT.

The chain couples TRBV7-8 to TRBJ1-2; no firm D call. This CDR3 spans 16 amino acids. V lost 2 bases and J 1 base, leaving 14 bases between the germline ends. The germline V gene encodes CDR1 SGHVS and CDR2 FQNEAQ. The CDR3 DNA is TGTGCCAGCAGCTTAAAAGTTGACGACTTTAACTATGGCTACACCTTC. Translating it yields CASSLKVDDFNYGYTF. The full variable domain, completed using reference TRBV7-8 and TRBJ1-2, is GAGVSQSPRYKVAKRGQDVALRCDPISGHVSLFWYQQALGQGPEFLTYFQNEAQLDKSGLPSDRFFAERPEGSVSTLKIQRTQQEDSAVYLCASSLKVDDFNYGYTFGSGTRLTVV.

The chain combines TRBV2 with TRBJ1-2; D may be TRBD1 (5 bases). CDR1 and CDR2 from the germline V gene are SNHLY and FYNNEI. The CDR3 length is 15 residues. V was pared by 1 base and J by 1 base, with 10 bases between. The CDR3 is CASSEDQQVNYGYTF. The CDR3 DNA reads TGTGCCAGCAGTGAAGATCAACAGGTTAACTATGGCTACACCTTC.

The chain recombines TRBV7-2 with TRBJ1-6, with D tentatively TRBD1 (6 bases). CDR1 is SGHTA, CDR2 FQGNSA, per germline. The V end was cut by 5 bases, the J end by 7 bases, with 18 bases between. CDR3 length equals 16 residues. The CDR3, as DNA: TGTGCCAGCAGCGAGTATCAGGGGCTAACGAATTCACCCCTCCACTTT. The encoded protein is CASSEYQGLTNSPLHF.

The V gene is TRBV12-3 or TRBV12-4, the J gene TRBJ1-4; D gene ambiguous. CDR3 length: 13 amino acids. Trimming took 6 bases from V and 7 from J, leaving 12 bases between them. CDR3 DNA sequence: TGTGCCAGCAGCCACACCCGCAGTGAAAAACTGTTTTTT. Amino acids: CASSHTRSEKLFF.

CDR3 sequence reads: CASSYATLTGEETQYF. CDR3 nucleotides: TGTGCCAGCAGTTATGCGACCTTAACGGGGGAAGAGACCCAGTACTTC. The rearrangement joins TRBV6-5 to TRBJ2-5; TRBD2 is a possible D gene (6 bases). V was clipped by 3 bases and J by 3 bases, with 17 bases between them. Per the germline V gene, CDR1 is MNHEY and CDR2 is SVGAGI. This CDR3 has 16 amino acids.